This T cell receptor beta chain came from a study of cytomegalovirus exposure and HLA in healthy donors. Points from the study as a whole: 87-base-pair reads could not separate some V segments, including TRBV6-2 and TRBV6-3.

In regard to this clone: Its specificity is not known.

Primers for the PCR totalled 60 Vbeta and 13 Jbeta. Original data processing: An analysis that came later counted 77 million or so unique TCR beta chains, approximately 10 million shared. Here immunoSEQ multiplex PCR was the method, and the copy in TCRdb shows in-frame clones only, minus some. V and J calls and clone size come straight from that table; D and trimming were deduced from the DNA. Of under 30,000 clones in the sample, roughly 79% are singletons; the top ten hold 3.5% to 5.5%. The germline gives CDR1 SGDLS, CDR2 YYNGEE. The CDR3 spans 16 residues. The V and J ends lost 4 bases and 5 bases, in that order; junction bases with no gene match: 10.

The origin of this receptor is a male donor in good health and CMV-seronegative. Source material: PBMCs. The J gene is TRBJ2-3, the V gene TRBV9; 10 bases fit TRBD2. In DNA, the CDR3 is TGTGCCAGCAGCCTCGCTAGCGGGAGTTTGATAGATACGCAGTATTTT. It yields the protein CASSLASGSLIDTQYF.